What follows are 5 T cell receptor beta chains derived from one specimen sequenced in a study of T-cell reconstitution after alpha-beta-depleted transplantation in children. During its preparation, the TCRbeta library received unique molecular identifiers. TCRdb re-derived calls from the PCR reads in MiXCR, one entry per CDR3 protein. This table holds roughly 200,000 distinct CDR3 sequences, approximately 10% found once. The sample here was PBMCs, taken before TCRalphabeta/CD19-depleted stem cell transplant. The receptor source for this set is a child under three years old with acute myeloid leukemia, due to receive a stem cell transplant.

This clonotype was found many times. This chain links TRBV7-3 with TRBJ1-5; TRBD1 is a possible D gene (5 bases). The CDR3 runs 16 residues. V lost 5 bases, J lost 1 base, and 15 bases lay in between. Germline-derived CDR1 and CDR2 are SGHTA and FQGTGA. This CDR3 reads CASSTHLWDSNQPQHF. CDR3 nucleotide sequence: TGTGCCAGCAGCACCCATCTTTGGGACAGCAATCAGCCCCAGCATTTT.

This clonotype was counted many times. The rearrangement uses TRBV28 and TRBJ2-5; TRBD2 might be the D (6 bases). The CDR3 loop spans 14 amino acids. The V end lost 0 bases, the J end lost 1 base, and 6 bases lay between the germline ends. Looked up from germline, CDR1 is MDHEN and CDR2 is SYDVKM. Written as DNA, the CDR3 is TGTGCCAGCAGTTTATGGGGGGGCCAAGAGACCCAGTACTTC. It yields the protein CASSLWGGQETQYF. Supplemented by reference TRBV28 and TRBJ2-5, the full variable domain reads DVKVTQSSRYLVKRTGEKVFLECVQDMDHENMFWYRQDPGLGLRLIYFSYDVKMKEKGDIPEGYSVSREKKERFSLILESASTNQTSMYLCASSLWGGQETQYFGPGTRLLVL.

This clonotype showed up many times. The V call is TRBV6-5, the J call TRBJ2-7, with TRBD2 matching over 8 bases. This CDR3 spans 15 amino acids. Trimming removed 6 bases from V and 0 bases from J; junction bases left unmatched: 7. Per germline, CDR1 MNHEY and CDR2 SVGAGI. The CDR3 region is CASSQREWSSYEQYF. In nucleotides, the CDR3 is TGTGCCAGCAGCCAGCGGGAGTGGAGCTCCTACGAGCAGTACTTC.

The V gene is TRBV7-6, the J gene TRBJ2-7; tentatively, D is TRBD2 (7 bases). Per the germline V gene, CDR1 is SGHVS and CDR2 is FNYEAQ. The CDR3 is made up of 15 amino acids. V lost 5 bases to trimming and J lost 4 bases, with 18 bases between them. CDR3 nucleotides: TGTGCCAGCAGCATCGGACGGGGGGCAAGTTACGAGCAGTACTTC. Translating it yields CASSIGRGASYEQYF.

On this clonotype itself: This clone may be a read error of a much larger clone one base away. Because the CDR3 is missing its conserved closing phenylalanine or tryptophan, this is likely a read error. This chain connects TRBV7-2 to TRBJ1-1; 7 bases map to TRBD1. The CDR3 extends over 11 amino acids. Germline assignment: CDR1 SGHTA and CDR2 FQGNSA. V trimming: 6 bases; J trimming: 8 bases; junction bases outside the gene matches: 3. The CDR3 reads CASSTRGEAFI. DNA for the CDR3: TGTGCCAGCAGTACCAGGGGGGAAGCTTTCATT.